This TCR beta chain was observed in a study of CD8 T cells in ankylosing spondylitis. V dropped 4 bases and J dropped 5 bases, with 18 bases sitting between them. In germline, CDR1 is MNHEY, CDR2 SMNVEV (reference sequence). The CDR3 length is 16 residues. Study-level findings and limits: Ankylosing spondylitis blood seemed to carry a telltale TCR beta motif made of under ten highly homologous variants. Disease-linked clones bore a CD8+ phenotype and were relatively rare in peripheral blood.

Comments on this clonotype: As yet, its antigen is unknown.

As the method for making TCR beta libraries, quantitative 5'-RACE with molecular barcodes was used. TCRdb re-called the 5' RACE reads with MiXCR, one entry per CDR3 protein. The sample lists about 64,000 distinct CDR3 sequences; approximately 5.7% were seen once. This receptor was obtained from a male donor with ankylosing spondylitis. The specimen sequenced was synovial fluid, either unsorted or a sorted T cell fraction (not recorded which). The V and J genes are TRBV27 and TRBJ2-1; no clear D gene. The CDR3 DNA is TGTGCCAGCAGTTGGAGACACCTGCCGGGCCACAATGAGCAGTTCTTC. Translated: CASSWRHLPGHNEQFF.